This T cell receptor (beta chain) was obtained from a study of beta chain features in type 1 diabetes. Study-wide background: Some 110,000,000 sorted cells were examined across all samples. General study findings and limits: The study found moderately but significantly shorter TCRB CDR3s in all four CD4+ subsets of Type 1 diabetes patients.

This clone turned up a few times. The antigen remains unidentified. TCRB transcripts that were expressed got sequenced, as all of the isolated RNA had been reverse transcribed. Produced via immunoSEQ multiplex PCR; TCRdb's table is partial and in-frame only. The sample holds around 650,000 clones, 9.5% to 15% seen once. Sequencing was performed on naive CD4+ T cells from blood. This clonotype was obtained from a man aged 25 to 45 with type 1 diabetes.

The CDR3 sequence: CASSVGDYYEQYF. CDR3 DNA sequence: TGTGCCAGCAGCGTAGGAGATTACTACGAGCAGTACTTC. The V gene is TRBV9, the J gene TRBJ2-7, with D unresolved. The V end was cut by 0 bases, the J end by 3 bases, with 7 bases between. The V gene's germline CDR1 is SGDLS and CDR2 YYNGEE. The CDR3 totals 13 residues.